This TCR beta chain was captured in a study of OX40 agonist ivuxolimab in advanced cancers. Libraries were prepared by immunoSEQ multiplex PCR; TCRdb keeps only in-frame clonotypes and omits some of them. The sample gives some 30,000 clones, around 81% of which show up once; 20% is in the top ten. J lost 2 bases, V lost 5 bases, and 8 bases had no gene match. This CDR3 spans 16 amino acids. Germline V lookup: CDR1 SEHNR, CDR2 FQNEAQ (reference sequence). This clonotype originated in an adult with an advanced solid tumor such as melanoma, head and neck, liver or kidney cancer. The specimen comprised CD4+ or CD8+ T cells sorted from blood, sampled in a trial of the OX40 agonist ivuxolimab. The chain joins TRBV7-9 to TRBJ2-2; TRBD2 agrees at 7 bases. CDR3 sequence: CASSGGTNLNTGELFF. CDR3 coding DNA: TGTGCCAGCAGCGGCGGGACTAACCTCAACACCGGGGAGCTGTTTTTT.